What follows are 3 T cell receptor beta chains derived from one specimen sequenced in a study of cytomegalovirus exposure and HLA in healthy donors. Using immunoSEQ multiplex PCR, the repertoire was profiled, and TCRdb retains in-frame clones only, with some absent. The repertoire holds tens of thousands of clones, with about 90% as singletons. Sequenced input: PBMCs. Source of these receptors: a man between 18 and 29 years old in good health and CMV-seronegative.

This clone was recorded only once. The V call is TRBV28, the J call TRBJ2-7; 11 bases are shared with TRBD1. Trimming took 5 bases from V and 3 from J; bases not matched to a gene: 6. The CDR3 totals 15 residues. Germline loops: CDR1 MDHEN, CDR2 SYDVKM. The CDR3 DNA sequence: TGTGCCAGCAGTAAACCGGGACAGGGGGGCTACGAGCAGTACTTC. Translating gives CASSKPGQGGYEQYF.

The chain joins TRBV19 to TRBJ2-7, with unresolved D. Trimming removed 2 bases from V and 3 bases from J, with 14 bases in between. Germline V gene sequence: CDR1 LNHDA, CDR2 SQIVND (reference sequence). The CDR3 is 15 residues long. The CDR3 here is CASSINPAPLYEQYF. The DNA of the CDR3 is TGTGCCAGTAGTATAAACCCCGCGCCCCTCTACGAGCAGTACTTC.

The V call is TRBV5-3, the J call TRBJ2-3; 9 bases agree with TRBD2. TRBV5-3 is an ORF for which the function is uncertain. The CDR3 loop spans 18 amino acids. With 5 bases clipped from V and 0 bases from J, the junction kept 13 bases outside the gene matches. The CDR3 spells CARRPFTSGSASTDTQYF. CDR3 in DNA: TGTGCCAGAAGACCATTTACTAGCGGGTCTGCTAGCACAGATACGCAGTATTTT.